This entry concerns a single T cell receptor (beta chain). Other DNA sequences in the same sample also yield this CDR3. The source of the sample is a study of blood T cell repertoires in COVID-19. Study-wide background: T cells, B-cell-depleted T cells, or PBMCs supplied cDNA or gDNA.

Using immunoSEQ multiplex PCR, the repertoire was profiled, and TCRdb retains in-frame clones only, with some absent. The sample lists 110,000 or so clones, roughly 75% seen once, with roughly 4% in the top ten. The germline CDR1 and CDR2 sequences are SGHNT and YYREEE (reference sequence). The ends lost 2 bases at V and 2 bases at J; junction bases unmatched: 4. The CDR3 covers 16 residues. The chain links TRBV5-4 to TRBJ2-5; 12 nucleotides agree with TRBD2. The sequenced material came from peripheral blood. This clonotype was sampled from a human donor in a cohort sampled during active or convalescent COVID-19. The chain's CDR3 is CASSLGLAGGQETQYF. CDR3 DNA sequence: TGTGCCAGCAGCTTAGGGCTAGCGGGGGGGCAAGAGACCCAGTACTTC.